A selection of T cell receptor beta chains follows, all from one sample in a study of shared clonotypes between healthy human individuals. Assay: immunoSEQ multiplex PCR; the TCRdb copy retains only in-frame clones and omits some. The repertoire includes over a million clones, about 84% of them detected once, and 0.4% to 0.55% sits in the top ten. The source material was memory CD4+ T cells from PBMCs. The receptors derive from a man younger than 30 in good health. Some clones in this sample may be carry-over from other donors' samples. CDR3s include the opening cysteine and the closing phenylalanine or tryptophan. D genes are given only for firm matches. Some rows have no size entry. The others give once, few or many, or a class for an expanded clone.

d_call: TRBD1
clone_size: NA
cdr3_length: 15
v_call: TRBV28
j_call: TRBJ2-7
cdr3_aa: CASSKTGTGNHEQYF
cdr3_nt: TGTGCCAGCAGTAAAACCGGGACAGGGAACCACGAGCAGTACTTC

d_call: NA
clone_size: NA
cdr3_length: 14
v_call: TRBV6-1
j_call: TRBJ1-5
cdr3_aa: CASSVEVSNQPQHF
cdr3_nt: TGTGCCAGCAGTGTAGAGGTTAGCAATCAGCCCCAGCATTTT

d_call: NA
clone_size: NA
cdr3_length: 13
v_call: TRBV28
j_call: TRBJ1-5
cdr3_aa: CASRAASNQPQHF
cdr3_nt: TGTGCCAGCAGGGCAGCCAGCAATCAGCCCCAGCATTTT

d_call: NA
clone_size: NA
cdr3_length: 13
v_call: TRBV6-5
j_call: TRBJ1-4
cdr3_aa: CASSYSVGLELFF
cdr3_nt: TGTGCCAGCAGTTACTCGGTGGGGCTGGAACTGTTTTTT

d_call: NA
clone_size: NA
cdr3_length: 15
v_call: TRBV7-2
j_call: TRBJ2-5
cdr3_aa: CASSLPLGGAETQYF
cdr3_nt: TGTGCCAGCAGCTTACCCCTAGGGGGGGCGGAGACCCAGTACTTC

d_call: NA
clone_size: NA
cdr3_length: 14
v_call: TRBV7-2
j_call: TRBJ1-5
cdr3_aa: CASSLVGVRQPQHF
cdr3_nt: TGTGCCAGCAGCTTAGTCGGGGTGCGACAGCCCCAGCATTTT

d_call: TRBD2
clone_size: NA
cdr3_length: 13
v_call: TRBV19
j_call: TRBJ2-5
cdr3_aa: CASSREGRKTQYF
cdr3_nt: TGTGCCAGTAGTCGGGAGGGTCGGAAGACCCAGTACTTC

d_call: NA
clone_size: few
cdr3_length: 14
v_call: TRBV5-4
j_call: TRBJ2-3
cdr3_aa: CASSLAGSTDTQYF
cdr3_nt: TGTGCCAGCAGCTTGGCCGGTAGCACAGATACGCAGTATTTT

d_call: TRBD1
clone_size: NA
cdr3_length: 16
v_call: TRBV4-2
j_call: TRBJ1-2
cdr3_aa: CASSQGPDRASYGYTF
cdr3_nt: TGTGCCAGCAGCCAAGGGCCGGACAGGGCCTCCTATGGCTACACCTTC

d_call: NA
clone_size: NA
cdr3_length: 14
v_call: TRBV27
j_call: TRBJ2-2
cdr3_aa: CASSLLSATRELFF
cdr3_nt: TGTGCCAGCAGTTTGTTGTCCGCCACCAGGGAGCTGTTTTTT

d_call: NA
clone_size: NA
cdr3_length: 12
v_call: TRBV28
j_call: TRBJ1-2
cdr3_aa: CASSLTGYGYTF
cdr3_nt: TGTGCCAGCAGTCTTACAGGTTACGGCTACACCTTC

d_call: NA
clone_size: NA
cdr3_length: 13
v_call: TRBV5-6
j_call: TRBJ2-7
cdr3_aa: CASSLLGSYEQYF
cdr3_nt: TGTGCCAGCAGCTTGTTAGGCTCTTACGAGCAGTACTTC

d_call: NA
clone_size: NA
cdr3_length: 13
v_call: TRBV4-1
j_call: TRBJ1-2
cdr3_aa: CASSQASVYGYTF
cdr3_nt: TGCGCCAGCAGCCAAGCGTCCGTATATGGCTACACCTTC

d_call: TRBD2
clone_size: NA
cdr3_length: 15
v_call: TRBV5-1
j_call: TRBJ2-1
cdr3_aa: CASSRTSGKYNEQFF
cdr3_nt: TGCGCCAGCAGCCGGACTAGCGGGAAATACAATGAGCAGTTCTTC

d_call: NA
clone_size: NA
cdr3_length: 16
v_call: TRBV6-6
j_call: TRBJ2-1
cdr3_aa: CASSPPEGPTYNEQFF
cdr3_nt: TGTGCCAGCAGTCCCCCCGAGGGCCCCACCTACAATGAGCAGTTCTTC

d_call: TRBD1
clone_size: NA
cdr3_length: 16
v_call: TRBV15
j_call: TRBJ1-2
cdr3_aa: CATSRKSGQGANGYTF
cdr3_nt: TGTGCCACCAGCAGAAAATCAGGACAGGGGGCGAATGGCTACACCTTC

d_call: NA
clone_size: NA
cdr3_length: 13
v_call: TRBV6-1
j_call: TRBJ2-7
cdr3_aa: CASSERNFHEQYF
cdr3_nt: TGTGCCAGCAGTGAACGTAACTTCCACGAGCAGTACTTC

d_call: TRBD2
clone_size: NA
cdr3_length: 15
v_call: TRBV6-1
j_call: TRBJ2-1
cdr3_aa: CASTPKRGGSNEQFF
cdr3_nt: TGTGCCAGCACCCCCAAGCGGGGGGGATCAAATGAGCAGTTCTTC

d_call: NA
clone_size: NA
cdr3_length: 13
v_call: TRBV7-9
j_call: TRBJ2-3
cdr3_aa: CASMGPNADTQYF
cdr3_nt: TGTGCCAGCATGGGACCTAATGCAGATACGCAGTATTTT

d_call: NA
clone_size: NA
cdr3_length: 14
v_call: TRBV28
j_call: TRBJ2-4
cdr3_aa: CASSLGRRGNIQYF
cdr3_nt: TGTGCCAGCAGTTTGGGGAGACGGGGGAACATTCAGTACTTC

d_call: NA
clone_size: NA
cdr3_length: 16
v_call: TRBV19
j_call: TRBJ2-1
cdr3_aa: CASSIDLGRDYNEQFF
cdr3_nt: TGTGCCAGTAGTATAGATCTGGGCAGGGACTACAATGAGCAGTTCTTC

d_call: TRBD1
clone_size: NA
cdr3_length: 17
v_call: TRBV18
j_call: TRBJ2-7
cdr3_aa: CASSPLQGALSSYEQYF
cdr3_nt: TGTGCCAGCTCACCCTTACAGGGGGCTTTGAGCTCCTACGAGCAGTACTTC

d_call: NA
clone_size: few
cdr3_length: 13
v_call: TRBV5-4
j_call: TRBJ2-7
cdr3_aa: CASHAWQGPEQYF
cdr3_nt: TGTGCCAGCCATGCTTGGCAGGGGCCCGAGCAGTACTTC

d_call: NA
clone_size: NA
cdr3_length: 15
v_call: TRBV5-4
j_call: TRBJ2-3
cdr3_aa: CASSRSSGSTDTQYF
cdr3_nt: TGTGCCAGCAGCCGATCCAGCGGGAGCACAGATACGCAGTATTTT

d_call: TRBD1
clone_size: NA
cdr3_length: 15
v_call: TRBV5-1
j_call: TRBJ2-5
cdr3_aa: CASSPGTGGVETQYF
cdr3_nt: TGCGCCAGCAGCCCCGGGACAGGGGGCGTGGAGACCCAGTACTTC

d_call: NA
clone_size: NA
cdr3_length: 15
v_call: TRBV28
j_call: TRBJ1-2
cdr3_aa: CASSRSVGGRNGYTF
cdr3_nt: TGTGCCAGCAGCCGCTCGGTGGGGGGGCGGAATGGCTACACCTTC

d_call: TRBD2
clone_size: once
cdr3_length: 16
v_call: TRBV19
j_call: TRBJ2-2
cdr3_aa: CASSATVAGAAGELFF
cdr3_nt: TGTGCCAGTAGTGCAACTGTAGCGGGAGCGGCCGGGGAGCTGTTTTTT

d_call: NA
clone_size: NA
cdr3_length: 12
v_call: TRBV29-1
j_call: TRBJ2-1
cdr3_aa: CSVEQNYNEQFF
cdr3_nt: TGCAGCGTTGAACAGAATTACAATGAGCAGTTCTTC

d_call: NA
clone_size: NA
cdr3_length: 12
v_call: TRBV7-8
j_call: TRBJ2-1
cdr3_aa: CASSLEVWEQFF
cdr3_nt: TGTGCCAGCAGCTTAGAGGTCTGGGAGCAGTTCTTC

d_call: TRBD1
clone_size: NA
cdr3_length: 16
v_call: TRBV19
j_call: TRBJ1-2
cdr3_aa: CASSQGQGAANYGYTF
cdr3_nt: TGTGCCAGTAGCCAAGGACAGGGGGCAGCTAACTATGGCTACACCTTC

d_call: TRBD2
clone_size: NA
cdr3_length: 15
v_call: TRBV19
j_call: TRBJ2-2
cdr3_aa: CASSIPGGNTGELFF
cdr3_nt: TGTGCCAGTAGTATTCCGGGGGGGAACACCGGGGAGCTGTTTTTT

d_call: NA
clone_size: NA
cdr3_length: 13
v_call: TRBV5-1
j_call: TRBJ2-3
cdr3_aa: CASSFQGPDTQYF
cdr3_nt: TGCGCCAGCAGCTTCCAGGGTCCAGATACGCAGTATTTT

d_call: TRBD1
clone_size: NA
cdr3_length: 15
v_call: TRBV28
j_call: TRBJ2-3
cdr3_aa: CASSAPGQGKDTQYF
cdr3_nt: TGTGCCAGCAGTGCTCCGGGACAGGGAAAGGATACGCAGTATTTT

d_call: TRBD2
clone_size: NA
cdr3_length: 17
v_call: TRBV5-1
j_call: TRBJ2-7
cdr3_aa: CASSLDSGTLYSYEQYF
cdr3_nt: TGCGCCAGCAGCTTGGATAGCGGGACACTCTATTCCTACGAGCAGTACTTC

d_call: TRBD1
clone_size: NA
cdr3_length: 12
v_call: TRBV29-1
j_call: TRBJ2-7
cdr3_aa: CSVGTGYYEQYF
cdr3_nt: TGCAGCGTCGGGACAGGGTACTACGAGCAGTACTTC

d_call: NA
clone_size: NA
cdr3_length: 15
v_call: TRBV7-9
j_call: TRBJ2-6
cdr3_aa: CASSLARSGANVLTF
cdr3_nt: TGTGCCAGCAGCTTAGCGCGCTCTGGGGCCAACGTCCTGACTTTC

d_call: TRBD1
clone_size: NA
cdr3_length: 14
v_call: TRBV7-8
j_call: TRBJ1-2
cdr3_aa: CASSERGQAYGYTF
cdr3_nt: TGTGCCAGCAGCGAGAGGGGGCAAGCCTATGGCTACACCTTC

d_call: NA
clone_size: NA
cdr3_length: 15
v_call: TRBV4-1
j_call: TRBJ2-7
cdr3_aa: CASSQRVHDLSEQYF
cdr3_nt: TGCGCCAGCAGCCAGCGGGTTCACGATCTGAGCGAGCAGTACTTC

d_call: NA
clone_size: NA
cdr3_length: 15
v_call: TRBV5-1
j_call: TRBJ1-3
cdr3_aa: CASSSGPDSGNTIYF
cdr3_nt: TGCGCCAGCAGCTCCGGGCCCGACTCTGGAAACACCATATATTTT

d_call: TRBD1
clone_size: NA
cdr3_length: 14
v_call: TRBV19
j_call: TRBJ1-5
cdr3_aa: CASTAGQGNQPQHF
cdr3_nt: TGTGCCAGTACCGCGGGACAGGGCAATCAGCCCCAGCATTTT

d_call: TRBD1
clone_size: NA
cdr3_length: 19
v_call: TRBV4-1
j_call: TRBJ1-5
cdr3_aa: CASSQDSGQGGYSNQPQHF
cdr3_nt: TGCGCCAGCAGCCAAGATTCGGGACAGGGGGGTTATAGCAATCAGCCCCAGCATTTT

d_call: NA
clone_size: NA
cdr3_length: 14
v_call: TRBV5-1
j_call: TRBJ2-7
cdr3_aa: CASSTRDGGYEQYF
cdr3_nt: TGCGCCAGCAGCACCCGGGACGGAGGGTACGAGCAGTACTTC

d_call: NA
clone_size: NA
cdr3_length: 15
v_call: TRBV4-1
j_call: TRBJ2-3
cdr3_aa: CASSQAAANLGTQYF
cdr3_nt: TGCGCCAGCAGCCAAGCAGCGGCTAACCTCGGTACGCAGTATTTT

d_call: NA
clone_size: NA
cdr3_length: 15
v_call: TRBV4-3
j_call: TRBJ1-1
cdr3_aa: CASSRRGDREGLTFF
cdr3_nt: TGCGCCAGCAGCCGAAGGGGGGACCGGGAAGGATTAACTTTCTTT

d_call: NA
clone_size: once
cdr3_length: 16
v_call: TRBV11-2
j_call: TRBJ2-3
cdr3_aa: CASSLGQPSSTDTQYF
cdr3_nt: TGTGCCAGCAGCTTAGGACAGCCATCTAGCACAGATACGCAGTATTTT

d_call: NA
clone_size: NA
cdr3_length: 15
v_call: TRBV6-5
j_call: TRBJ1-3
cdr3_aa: CASSYSAGVGNTIYF
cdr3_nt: TGTGCCAGCAGTTACTCGGCAGGCGTGGGAAACACCATATATTTT

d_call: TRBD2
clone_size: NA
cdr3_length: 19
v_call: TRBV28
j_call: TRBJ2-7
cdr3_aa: CASSQRGGTSGSLAYEQYF
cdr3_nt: TGTGCCAGCAGCCAAAGGGGGGGGACTAGCGGGAGTCTAGCCTACGAGCAGTACTTC

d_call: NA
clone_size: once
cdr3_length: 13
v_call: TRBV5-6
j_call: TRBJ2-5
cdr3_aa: CASRPKGGETQYF
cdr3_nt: TGTGCCAGCAGGCCAAAAGGGGGAGAGACCCAGTACTTC

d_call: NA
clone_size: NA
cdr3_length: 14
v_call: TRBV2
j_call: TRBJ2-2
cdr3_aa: CAIRFRVGGGELFF
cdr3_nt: TGTGCCATCCGCTTTCGGGTCGGAGGCGGGGAGCTGTTTTTT

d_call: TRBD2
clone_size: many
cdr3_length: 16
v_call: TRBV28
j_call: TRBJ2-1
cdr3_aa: CASSPLGLAGLNEQFF
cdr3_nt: TGTGCCAGCAGTCCGCTGGGACTAGCGGGACTGAATGAGCAGTTCTTC

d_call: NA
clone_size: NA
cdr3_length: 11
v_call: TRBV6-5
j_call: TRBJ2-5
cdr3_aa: CASSRRETQYF
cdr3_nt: TGTGCCAGCAGCCGGCGGGAGACCCAGTACTTC

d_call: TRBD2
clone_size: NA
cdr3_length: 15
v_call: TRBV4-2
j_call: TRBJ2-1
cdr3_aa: CASSQATSGYNEQFF
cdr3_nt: TGTGCCAGCAGCCAAGCGACTAGCGGTTACAATGAGCAGTTCTTC

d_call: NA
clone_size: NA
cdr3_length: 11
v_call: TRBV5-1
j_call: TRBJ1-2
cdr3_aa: CASSPGGGYTF
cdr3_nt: TGCGCCAGCAGCCCCGGAGGGGGCTACACCTTC

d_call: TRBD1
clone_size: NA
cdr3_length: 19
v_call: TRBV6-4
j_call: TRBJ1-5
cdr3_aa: CASSPSRDSLIYSNQPQHF
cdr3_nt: TGTGCCAGCAGCCCTAGTCGGGACAGCCTGATTTATAGCAATCAGCCCCAGCATTTT

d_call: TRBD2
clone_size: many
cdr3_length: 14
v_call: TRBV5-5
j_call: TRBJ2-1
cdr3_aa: CASIYRGVHNEQFF
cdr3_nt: TGTGCCAGCATCTATCGGGGGGTCCACAATGAGCAGTTCTTC

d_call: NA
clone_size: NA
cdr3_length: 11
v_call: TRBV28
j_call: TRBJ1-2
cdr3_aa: CASSSGYGYTF
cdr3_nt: TGTGCCAGCAGTTCTGGGTATGGCTACACCTTC

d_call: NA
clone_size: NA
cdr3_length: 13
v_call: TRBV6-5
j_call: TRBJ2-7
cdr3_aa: CASSLTRRREQYF
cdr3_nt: TGTGCCAGCAGTTTGACCCGGAGACGCGAGCAGTACTTC

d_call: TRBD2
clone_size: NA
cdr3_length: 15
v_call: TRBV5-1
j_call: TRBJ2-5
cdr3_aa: CASSLSPSGSGTQYF
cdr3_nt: TGCGCCAGCAGCTTATCGCCTAGCGGGAGTGGGACCCAGTACTTC

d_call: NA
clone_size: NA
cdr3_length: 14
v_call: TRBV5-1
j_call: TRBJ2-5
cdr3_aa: CASSPASKQETQYF
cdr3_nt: TGCGCCAGCAGCCCAGCTAGCAAACAAGAGACCCAGTACTTC

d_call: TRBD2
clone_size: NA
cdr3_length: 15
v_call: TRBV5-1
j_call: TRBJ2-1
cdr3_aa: CASSSIAGDYNEQFF
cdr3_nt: TGCGCCAGCAGCTCGATAGCGGGAGACTACAATGAGCAGTTCTTC